This T cell receptor (beta chain) was captured by sequencing in a study of cytomegalovirus exposure and HLA in healthy donors. With 60 Vbeta and 13 Jbeta primers, the PCR was carried out. Sequenced by immunoSEQ multiplex PCR; TCRdb stores in-frame clones only, minus some. The sample shows 150,000 to 200,000 clones, roughly 84% of them seen only once. The CDR3 is 14 amino acids. Germline CDR1 reads MDHEN; CDR2 reads SYDVKM. V lost 6 bases to trimming and J lost 3 bases, with 12 bases between them. Broader study findings: The records held CMV serostatus as the only immune exposure information. In a later analysis, a missense DCLRE1C variant was linked to TCR beta V- and J-gene trimming.

A note on this clone: What it binds is not known.

The rearrangement uses TRBV28 and TRBJ2-1; TRBD1 might be the D (6 bases). What was sequenced was PBMCs. The source is a boy aged 2 to 10 in good health and CMV-seronegative. The CDR3 coding sequence is TGTGCCAGCAGATTAAACAGGGACTACAATGAGCAGTTCTTC. Translated: CASRLNRDYNEQFF.